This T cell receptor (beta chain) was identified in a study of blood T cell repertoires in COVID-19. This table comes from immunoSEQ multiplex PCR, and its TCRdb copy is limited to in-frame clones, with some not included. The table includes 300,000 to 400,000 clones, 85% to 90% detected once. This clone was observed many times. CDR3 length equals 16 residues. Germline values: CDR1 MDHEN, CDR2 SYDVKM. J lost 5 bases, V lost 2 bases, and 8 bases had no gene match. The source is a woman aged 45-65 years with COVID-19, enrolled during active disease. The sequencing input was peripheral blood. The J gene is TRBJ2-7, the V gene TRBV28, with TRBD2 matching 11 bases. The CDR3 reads CASSLRGTSGHHEQYF. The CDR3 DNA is TGTGCCAGCAGTTTACGAGGGACTAGCGGCCACCACGAGCAGTACTTC.